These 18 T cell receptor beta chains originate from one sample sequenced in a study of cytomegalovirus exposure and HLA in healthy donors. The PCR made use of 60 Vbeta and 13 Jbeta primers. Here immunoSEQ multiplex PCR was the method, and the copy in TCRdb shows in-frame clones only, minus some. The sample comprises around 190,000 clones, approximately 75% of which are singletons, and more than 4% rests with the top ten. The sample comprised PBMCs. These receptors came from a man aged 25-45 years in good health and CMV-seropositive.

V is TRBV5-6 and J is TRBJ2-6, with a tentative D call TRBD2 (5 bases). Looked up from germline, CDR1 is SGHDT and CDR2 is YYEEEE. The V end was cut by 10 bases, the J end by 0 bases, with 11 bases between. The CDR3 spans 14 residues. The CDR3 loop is CACTEGSGANVLTF. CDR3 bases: TGTGCCTGCACAGAGGGCTCTGGGGCCAACGTCCTGACTTTC.

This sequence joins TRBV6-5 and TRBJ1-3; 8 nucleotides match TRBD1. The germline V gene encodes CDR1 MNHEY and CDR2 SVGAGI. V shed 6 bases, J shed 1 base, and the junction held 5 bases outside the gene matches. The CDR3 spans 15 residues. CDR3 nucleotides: TGTGCCAGCAGCAAGGACAGGGATTCTGGAAACACCATATATTTT. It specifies CASSKDRDSGNTIYF.

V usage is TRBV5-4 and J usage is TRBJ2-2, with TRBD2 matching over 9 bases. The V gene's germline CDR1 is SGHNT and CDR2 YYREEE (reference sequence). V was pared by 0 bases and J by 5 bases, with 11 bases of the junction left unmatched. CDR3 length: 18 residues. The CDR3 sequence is CASSLGGASGKLTGELFF. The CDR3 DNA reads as TGTGCCAGCAGCTTGGGGGGGGCTAGCGGGAAACTGACCGGGGAGCTGTTTTTT.

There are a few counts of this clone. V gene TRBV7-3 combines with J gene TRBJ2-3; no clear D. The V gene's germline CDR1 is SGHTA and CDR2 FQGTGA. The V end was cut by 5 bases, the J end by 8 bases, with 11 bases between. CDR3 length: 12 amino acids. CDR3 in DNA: TGTGCCAGCAGCCCAGGTGGTCGTACGCAGTATTTT. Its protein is CASSPGGRTQYF.

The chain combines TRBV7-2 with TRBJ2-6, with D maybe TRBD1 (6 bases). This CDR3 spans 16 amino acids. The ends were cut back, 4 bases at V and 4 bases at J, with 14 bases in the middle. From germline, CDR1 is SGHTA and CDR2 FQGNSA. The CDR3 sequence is CASSSNRAAGANVLTF. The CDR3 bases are TGTGCCAGCAGCTCTAACAGGGCGGCAGGGGCCAACGTCCTGACTTTC. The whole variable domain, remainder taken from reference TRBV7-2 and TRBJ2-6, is GAGVSQSPSNKVTEKGKDVELRCDPISGHTALYWYRQSLGQGLEFLIYFQGNSAPDKSGLPSDRFSAERTGGSVSTLTIQRTQQEDSAVYLCASSSNRAAGANVLTFGAGSRLTVL.

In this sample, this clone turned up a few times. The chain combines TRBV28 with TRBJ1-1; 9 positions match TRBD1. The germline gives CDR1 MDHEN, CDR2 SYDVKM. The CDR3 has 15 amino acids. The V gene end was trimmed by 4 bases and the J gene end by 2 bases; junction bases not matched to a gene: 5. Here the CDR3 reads CASSSAQGANTEAFF. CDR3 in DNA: TGTGCCAGCAGTTCCGCACAGGGGGCCAACACTGAAGCTTTCTTT.

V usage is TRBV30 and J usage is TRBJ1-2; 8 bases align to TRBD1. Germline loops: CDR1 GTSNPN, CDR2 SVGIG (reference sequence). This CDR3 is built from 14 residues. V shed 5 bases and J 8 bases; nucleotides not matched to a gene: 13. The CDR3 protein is CAWETGALGLGYTF. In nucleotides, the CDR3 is TGTGCCTGGGAGACAGGGGCGCTCGGACTAGGCTACACCTTC.

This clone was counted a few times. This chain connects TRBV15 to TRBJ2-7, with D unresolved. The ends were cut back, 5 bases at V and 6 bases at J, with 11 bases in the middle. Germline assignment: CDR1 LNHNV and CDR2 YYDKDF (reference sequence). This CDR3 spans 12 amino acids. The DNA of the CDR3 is TGTGCCACCAGCGGTAGCACGGGCGAGCAGTACTTC. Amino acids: CATSGSTGEQYF. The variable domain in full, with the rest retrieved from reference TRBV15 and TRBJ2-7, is DAMVIQNPRYQVTQFGKPVTLSCSQTLNHNVMYWYQQKSSQAPKLLFHYYDKDFNNEADTPDNFQSRRPNTSFCFLDIRSPGLGDTAMYLCATSGSTGEQYFGPGTRLTVT.

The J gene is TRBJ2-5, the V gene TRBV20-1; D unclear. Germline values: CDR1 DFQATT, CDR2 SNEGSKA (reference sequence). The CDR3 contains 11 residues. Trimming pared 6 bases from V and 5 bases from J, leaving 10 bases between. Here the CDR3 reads CSAFSRETQYF. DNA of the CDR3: TGCAGTGCCTTTAGCCGGGAGACCCAGTACTTC.

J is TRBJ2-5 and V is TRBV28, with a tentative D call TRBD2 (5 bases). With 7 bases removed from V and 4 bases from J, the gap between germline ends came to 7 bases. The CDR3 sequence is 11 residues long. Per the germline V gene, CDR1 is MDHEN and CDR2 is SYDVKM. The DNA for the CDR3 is TGTGCCAGCATCGAGGGAGAGACCCAGTACTTC. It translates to CASIEGETQYF.

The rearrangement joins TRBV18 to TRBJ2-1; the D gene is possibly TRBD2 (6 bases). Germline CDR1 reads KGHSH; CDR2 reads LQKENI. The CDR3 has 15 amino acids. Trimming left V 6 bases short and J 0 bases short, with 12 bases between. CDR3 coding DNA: TGTGCCAGCTCGGGCGGGGCGAGCTCCTACAATGAGCAGTTCTTC. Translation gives CASSGGASSYNEQFF.

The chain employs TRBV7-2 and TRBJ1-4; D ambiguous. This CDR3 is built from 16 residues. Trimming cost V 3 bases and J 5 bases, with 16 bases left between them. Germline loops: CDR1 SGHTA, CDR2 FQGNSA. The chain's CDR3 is CASSLSSGRVNEKLFF. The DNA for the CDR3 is TGTGCCAGCAGCTTGAGTTCTGGGAGGGTGAATGAAAAACTGTTTTTT.

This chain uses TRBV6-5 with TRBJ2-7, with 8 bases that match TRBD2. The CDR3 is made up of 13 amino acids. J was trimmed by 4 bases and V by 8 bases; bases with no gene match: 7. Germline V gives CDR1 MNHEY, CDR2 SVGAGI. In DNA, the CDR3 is TGTGCCAGCCGGGGGGGGAGAGAGTACGAGCAGTACTTC. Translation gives CASRGGREYEQYF.

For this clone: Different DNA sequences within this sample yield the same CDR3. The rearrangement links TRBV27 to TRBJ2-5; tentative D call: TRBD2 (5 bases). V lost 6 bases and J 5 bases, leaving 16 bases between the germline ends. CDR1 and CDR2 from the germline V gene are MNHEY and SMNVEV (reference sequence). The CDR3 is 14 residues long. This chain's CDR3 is CASSPLASWETQYF. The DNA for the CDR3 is TGTGCCAGCAGCCCCCTAGCTAGCTGGGAGACCCAGTACTTC.

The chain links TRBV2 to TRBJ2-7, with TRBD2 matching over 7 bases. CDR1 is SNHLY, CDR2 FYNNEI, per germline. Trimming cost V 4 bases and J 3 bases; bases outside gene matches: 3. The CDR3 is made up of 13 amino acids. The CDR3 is CASSGLAGYEQYF. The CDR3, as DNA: TGTGCCAGCAGTGGACTAGCAGGCTACGAGCAGTACTTC.

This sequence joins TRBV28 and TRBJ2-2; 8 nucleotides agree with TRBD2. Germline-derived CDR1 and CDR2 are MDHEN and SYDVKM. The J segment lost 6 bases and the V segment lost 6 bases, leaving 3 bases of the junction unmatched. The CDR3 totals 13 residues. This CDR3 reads CASRAGVAGELFF. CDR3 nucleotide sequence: TGTGCCAGCAGAGCGGGGGTTGCCGGGGAGCTGTTTTTT.

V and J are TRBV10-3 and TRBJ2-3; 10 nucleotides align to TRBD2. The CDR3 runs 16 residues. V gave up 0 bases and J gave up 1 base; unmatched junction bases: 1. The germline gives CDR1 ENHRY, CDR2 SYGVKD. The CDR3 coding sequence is TGTGCCATCAGTGAGTCGCTAGCGGGGGGCACAGATACGCAGTATTTT. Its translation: CAISESLAGGTDTQYF.

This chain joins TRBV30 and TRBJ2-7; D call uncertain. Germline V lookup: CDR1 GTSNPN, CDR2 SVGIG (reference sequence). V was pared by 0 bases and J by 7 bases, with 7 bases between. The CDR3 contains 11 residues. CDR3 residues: CAWSVLEEQYF. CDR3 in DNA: TGTGCCTGGAGTGTACTGGAGGAGCAGTACTTC.